The T cell receptor (beta chain) described here comes from a study of T cells after yellow fever vaccination. Study observations and caveats: Faster peaking, at day 5 versus 15, marked a secondary response that was weaker. Clones that expanded after primary vaccination mostly reappeared after the booster (96% CD4, 88% CD8).

This clonotype was seen repeatedly, ten times or more. Its target is unknown. Template-switching 5'RACE yielded the TCR cDNA; a universal primer site and UMIs were added in the process. TCRdb passed the 5' RACE reads through MiXCR, listing each CDR3 protein once. The profile covers 310,000 or so distinct CDR3 sequences, with 6.5% to 8.5% appearing a single time and 18% taken by the ten largest. The CDR3 has 18 amino acids. Germline V CDR1 and CDR2: SGHRS, YFSETQ. V was clipped by 2 bases and J by 0 bases; unmatched bases: 8. The chain has TRBV5-1 and TRBJ2-1; 10 nucleotides align to TRBD2. The sample in question was PBMCs, obtained about 41 days after the first yellow fever vaccination. This TCR derives from a man aged 18 to 30 who received the YFV17D yellow fever vaccine. The CDR3 reads CASSLSSGGGSSYNEQFF. The CDR3 region has the DNA TGCGCCAGCAGCTTATCTAGCGGGGGAGGGAGCTCCTACAATGAGCAGTTCTTC.